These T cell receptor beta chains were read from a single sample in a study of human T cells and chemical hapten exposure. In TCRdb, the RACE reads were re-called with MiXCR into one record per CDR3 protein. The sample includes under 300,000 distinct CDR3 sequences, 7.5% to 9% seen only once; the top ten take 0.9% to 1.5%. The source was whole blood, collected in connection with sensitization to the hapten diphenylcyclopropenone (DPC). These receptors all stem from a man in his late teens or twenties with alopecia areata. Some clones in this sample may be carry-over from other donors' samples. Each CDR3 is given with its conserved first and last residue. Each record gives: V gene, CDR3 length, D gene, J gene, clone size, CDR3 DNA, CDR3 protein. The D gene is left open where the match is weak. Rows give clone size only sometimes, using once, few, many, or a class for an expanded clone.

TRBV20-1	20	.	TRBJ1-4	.	TGCAGTGCTAGTTATAAAAGAAGGCCCGGAAAAGCGAACACTAATGAAAAACTGTTTTTT	CSASYKRRPGKANTNEKLFF
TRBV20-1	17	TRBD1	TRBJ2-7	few	TGCAGTGCTAGACGCTCCCGTCTACAGGGGGCTTTACCCGAGCAGTACTTC	CSARRSRLQGALPEQYF
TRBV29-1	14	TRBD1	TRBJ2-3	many	TGCAGCGTTGAAGGACAGGGGGCCTTGGATACGCAGTATTTT	CSVEGQGALDTQYF
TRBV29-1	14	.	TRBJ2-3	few	TGCAGCGCAAGAAAGGGACAAGGGACAGATACGCAGTATTTT	CSARKGQGTDTQYF
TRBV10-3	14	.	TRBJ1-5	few	TGTGCCATCAGTGTCGGAGGGGTAATAGAGCCCCAGCATTTT	CAISVGGVIEPQHF
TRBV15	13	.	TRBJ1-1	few	TGTGCCACCAGCAGGACAAGGAACACTGAAGCTTTCTTT	CATSRTRNTEAFF
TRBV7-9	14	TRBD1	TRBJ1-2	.	TGTGCCAGCAGCTGGACAGGGGAGGACTATGGCTACACCTTC	CASSWTGEDYGYTF
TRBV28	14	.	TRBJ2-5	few	TGTGCCAGCAGTTCCGCCAACAGTCTAGAGACCCAGTACTTC	CASSSANSLETQYF
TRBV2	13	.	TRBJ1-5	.	TGTGCCAGCAGGATACGAAATGATCAGCCCCAGCATTTT	CASRIRNDQPQHF
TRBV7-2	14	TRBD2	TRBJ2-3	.	TGTGCCAGCAGCCCTAGGGACTATACAGATACGCAGTATTTT	CASSPRDYTDTQYF
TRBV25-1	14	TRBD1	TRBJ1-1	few	TGTGCCAGCAGCGGGGACAGGGGGAGCACTGAAGCTTTCTTT	CASSGDRGSTEAFF
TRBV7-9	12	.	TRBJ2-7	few	TGTGCCAGCAGCACGAGACAGTACGAGCAGTACTTC	CASSTRQYEQYF
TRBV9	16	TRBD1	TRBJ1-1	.	TGTGCCAGCAGCGTAGGGGACAGGGTCGTGAACACTGAAGCTTTCTTT	CASSVGDRVVNTEAFF
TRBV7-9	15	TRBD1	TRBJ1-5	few	TGTGCCAGCAGCTCCCGGACAGGGTTGGATCAGCCCCAGCATTTT	CASSSRTGLDQPQHF
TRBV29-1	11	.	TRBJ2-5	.	TGCAGCGTTGATTCCATGGGGACCCAGTACTTC	CSVDSMGTQYF
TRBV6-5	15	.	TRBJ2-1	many	TGTGCCAGCACCCCTCGTAAGGCCCTATACAATGAGCAGTTCTTC	CASTPRKALYNEQFF
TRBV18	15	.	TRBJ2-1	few	TGTGCCAGCTCACCAGTGGGCAGCTCCTACAATGAGCAGTTCTTC	CASSPVGSSYNEQFF
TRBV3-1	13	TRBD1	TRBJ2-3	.	TGTGCCAGCAGGACAGGGAGCACAGATACGCAGTATTTT	CASRTGSTDTQYF
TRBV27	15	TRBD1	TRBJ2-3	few	TGTGCCAGCAGCAAACAGGGGTTGATGACAGATACGCAGTATTTT	CASSKQGLMTDTQYF
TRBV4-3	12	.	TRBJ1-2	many	TGCGCCAGCAGCCAGAGCTACTATGGCTACACCTTC	CASSQSYYGYTF
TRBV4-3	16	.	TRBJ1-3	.	TGCGCCAGCAGCCAAATCTCCCCGGCGGGGGGAAACACCATATATTTT	CASSQISPAGGNTIYF
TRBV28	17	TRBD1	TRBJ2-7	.	TGTGCCAGCAGTTTACGACGGAGTCCGGGACAGACTTACGAGCAGTACTTC	CASSLRRSPGQTYEQYF
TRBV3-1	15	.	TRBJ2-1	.	TGTGCCAGCAGCCAAGAGGCAGGGTTCGTCAATGAGCAGTTCTTC	CASSQEAGFVNEQFF
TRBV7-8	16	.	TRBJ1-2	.	TGTGCCAGCAGCCATAATTACCCCCTGGGAAACTATGGCTACACCTTC	CASSHNYPLGNYGYTF